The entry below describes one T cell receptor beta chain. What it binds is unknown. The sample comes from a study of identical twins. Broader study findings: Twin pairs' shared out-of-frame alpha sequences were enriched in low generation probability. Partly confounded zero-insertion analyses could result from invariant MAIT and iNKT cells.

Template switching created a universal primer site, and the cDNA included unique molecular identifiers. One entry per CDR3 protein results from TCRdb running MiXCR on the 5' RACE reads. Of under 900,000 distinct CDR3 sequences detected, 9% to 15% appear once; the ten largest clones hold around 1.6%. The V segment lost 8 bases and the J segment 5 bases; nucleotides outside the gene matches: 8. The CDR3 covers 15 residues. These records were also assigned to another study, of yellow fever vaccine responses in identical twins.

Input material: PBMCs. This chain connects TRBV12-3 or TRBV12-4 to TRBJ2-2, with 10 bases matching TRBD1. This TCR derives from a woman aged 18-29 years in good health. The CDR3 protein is CASARQGARTGELFF. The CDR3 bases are TGTGCCAGCGCCCGACAGGGGGCGCGGACCGGGGAGCTGTTTTTT.